This TCR beta chain comes out of a study of OX40 agonist ivuxolimab in advanced cancers. Study-level background: In this trial design, patients received ivuxolimab intravenously at 0.01 to 10 mg/kg every 2 weeks.

The repertoire was sequenced with immunoSEQ multiplex PCR; TCRdb's copy has only in-frame clones and lacks some. The repertoire includes nearly 8,000 clones, approximately 85% of them detected once, and around 36% sits in the top ten. Germline CDR1 reads MNHEY; CDR2 reads SMNVEV (reference sequence). CDR3 size: 15 residues. V lost 0 bases, J lost 5 bases, and 14 bases lay in between. This clone rates as medium-sized. Its antigen remains unknown. Study observations and caveats: Low levels of normalized T-cell clonal expansion also appeared in some nonresponders. At 0.1 to 3.0 mg/kg and by week 6, clonal expansion occurred in CD4+ and CD8+ blood T cells.

This sequence originates from an adult with an advanced solid tumor such as melanoma, head and neck, liver or kidney cancer. This sequence joins TRBV27 and TRBJ2-7, with TRBD2 as a possible D gene (6 bases). The sequences come from CD4+ or CD8+ T cells sorted from blood, collected in a trial of the OX40 agonist ivuxolimab. For the CDR3, the DNA is TGTGCCAGCAGTTTATCGCGGGCGGGAATCCACGAGCAGTACTTC. Its translation is CASSLSRAGIHEQYF.